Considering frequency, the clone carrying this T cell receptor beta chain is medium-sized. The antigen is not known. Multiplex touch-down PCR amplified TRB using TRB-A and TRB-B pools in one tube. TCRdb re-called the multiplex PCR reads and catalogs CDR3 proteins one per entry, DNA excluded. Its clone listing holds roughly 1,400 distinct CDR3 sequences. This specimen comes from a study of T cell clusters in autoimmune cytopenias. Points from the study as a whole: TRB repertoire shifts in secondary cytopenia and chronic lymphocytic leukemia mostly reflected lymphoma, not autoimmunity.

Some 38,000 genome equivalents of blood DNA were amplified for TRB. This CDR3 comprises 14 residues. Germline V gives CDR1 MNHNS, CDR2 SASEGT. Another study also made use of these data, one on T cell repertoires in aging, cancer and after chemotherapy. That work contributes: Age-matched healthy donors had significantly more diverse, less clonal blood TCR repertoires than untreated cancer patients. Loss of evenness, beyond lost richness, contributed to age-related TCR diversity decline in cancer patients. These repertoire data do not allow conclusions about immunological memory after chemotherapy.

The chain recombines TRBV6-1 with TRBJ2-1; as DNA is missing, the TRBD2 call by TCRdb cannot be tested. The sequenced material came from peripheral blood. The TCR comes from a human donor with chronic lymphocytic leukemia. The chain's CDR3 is CASRAGGTYNEQFF.